This T cell receptor beta chain was documented in a study of blood T cell repertoires in COVID-19. Study context: COVID-19 samples, acute and convalescent, were from the United States, Italy and Spain.

Either two negative PCRs, clearance, or symptom resolution qualified Cohort 3 donors as recovered. V was trimmed by 6 bases and J by 7 bases, leaving 19 bases between them. Looked up from germline, CDR1 is ENHRY and CDR2 is SYGVKD. The CDR3 covers 15 residues. How the authors handled the data: Reference gene primer amplification yielded estimated nucleated cell counts. Sequencing was performed with immunoSEQ multiplex PCR; in TCRdb, only in-frame clones are kept and a portion is missing. Clone size and the V and J calls come from that table; the DNA yielded D and trimming. Of roughly 250,000 clones listed, about nine tenths are singletons.

Sequenced material: PBMCs or T cells enriched from blood (not recorded which). The receptor comes from a woman aged 18-30 years who had recovered from COVID-19. The rearrangement links TRBV10-3 to TRBJ2-1, with a weak D call TRBD2 (6 bases). CDR3 sequence (DNA): TGTGCCATCAGGGGGGGACTCGGAAATAGTAATGAGCAGTTCTTC. Translating it yields CAIRGGLGNSNEQFF.